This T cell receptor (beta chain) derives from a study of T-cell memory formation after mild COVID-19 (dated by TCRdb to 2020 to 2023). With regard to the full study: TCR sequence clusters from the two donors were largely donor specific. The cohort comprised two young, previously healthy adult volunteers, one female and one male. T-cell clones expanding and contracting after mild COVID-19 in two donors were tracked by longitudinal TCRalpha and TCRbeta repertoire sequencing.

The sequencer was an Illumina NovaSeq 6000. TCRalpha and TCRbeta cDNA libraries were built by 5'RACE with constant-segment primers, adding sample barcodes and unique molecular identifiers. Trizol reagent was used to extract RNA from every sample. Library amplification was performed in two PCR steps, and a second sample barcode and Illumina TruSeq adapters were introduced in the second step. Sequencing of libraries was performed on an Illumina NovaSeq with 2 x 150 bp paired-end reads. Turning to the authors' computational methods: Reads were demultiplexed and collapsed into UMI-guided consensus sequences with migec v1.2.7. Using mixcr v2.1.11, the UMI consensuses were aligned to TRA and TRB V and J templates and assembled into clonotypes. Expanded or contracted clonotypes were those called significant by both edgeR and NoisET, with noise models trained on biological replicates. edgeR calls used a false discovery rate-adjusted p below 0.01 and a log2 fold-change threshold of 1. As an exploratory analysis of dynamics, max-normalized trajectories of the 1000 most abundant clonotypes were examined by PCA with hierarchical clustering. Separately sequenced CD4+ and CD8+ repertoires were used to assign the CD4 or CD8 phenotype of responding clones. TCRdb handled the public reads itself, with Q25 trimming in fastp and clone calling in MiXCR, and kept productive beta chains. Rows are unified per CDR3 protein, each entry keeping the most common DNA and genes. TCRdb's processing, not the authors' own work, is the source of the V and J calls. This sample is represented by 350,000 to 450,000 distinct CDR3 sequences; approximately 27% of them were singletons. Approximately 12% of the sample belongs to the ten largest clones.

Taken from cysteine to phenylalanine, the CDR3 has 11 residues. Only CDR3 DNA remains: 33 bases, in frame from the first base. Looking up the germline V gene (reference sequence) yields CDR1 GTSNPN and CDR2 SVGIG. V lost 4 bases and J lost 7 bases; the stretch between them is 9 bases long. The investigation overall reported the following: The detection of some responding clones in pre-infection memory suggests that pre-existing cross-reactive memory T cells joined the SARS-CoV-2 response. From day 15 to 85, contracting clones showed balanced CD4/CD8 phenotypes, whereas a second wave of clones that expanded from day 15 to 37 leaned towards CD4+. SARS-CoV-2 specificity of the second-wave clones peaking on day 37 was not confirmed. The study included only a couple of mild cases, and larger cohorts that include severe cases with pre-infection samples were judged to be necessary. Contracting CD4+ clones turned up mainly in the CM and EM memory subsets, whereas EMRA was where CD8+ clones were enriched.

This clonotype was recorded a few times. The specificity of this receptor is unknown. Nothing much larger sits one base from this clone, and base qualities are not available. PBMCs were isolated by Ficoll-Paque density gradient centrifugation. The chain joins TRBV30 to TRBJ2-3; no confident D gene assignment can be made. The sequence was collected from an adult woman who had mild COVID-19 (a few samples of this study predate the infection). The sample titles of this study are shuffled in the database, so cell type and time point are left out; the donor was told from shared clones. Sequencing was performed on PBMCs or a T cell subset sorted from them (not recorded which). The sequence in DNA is TGTGCCTGGACCATCCGGAATACGCAGTATTTT. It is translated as CAWTIRNTQYF.